This T cell receptor beta chain was sequenced for a study of control samples from healthy donors and cancer patients. Germline V gives CDR1 SGHDN, CDR2 FVKESK. The V segment lost 4 bases and the J segment 3 bases; nucleotides outside the gene matches: 2. The CDR3 covers 14 residues. TCRdb's copy holds only in-frame clones and misses some; the assay was immunoSEQ multiplex PCR. The profile covers about 410,000 clones, with 80% to 95% appearing a single time and 5% to 7% taken by the ten largest. The TCR comes from a man aged 35 to 55 with head and neck cancer. The rearrangement uses TRBV14 and TRBJ2-3, with 9 bases identical to TRBD2. Material for sequencing was PBMCs. CDR3 in amino acids: CASSLAGVTDTQYF. CDR3 nucleotide sequence: TGTGCCAGCAGCCTAGCGGGGGTTACAGATACGCAGTATTTT.